This entry lists 6 T cell receptor beta chains sequenced from one sample in a study of T cells in Graves' hyperthyroidism and ophthalmopathy. It was RNA transcripts that yielded the amplified TCR beta CDR3 regions. Researchers ran a first-round RT-PCR on the TCR CDR3 using the HTBI primer set. Each CDR3 protein gets one entry after TCRdb re-called the multiplex PCR reads with MiXCR. Of hundreds of thousands of distinct CDR3 sequences listed, 14% are singletons. The sequencing sample was made of blood. All receptors come from a woman between 45 and 65 years old with Graves' ophthalmopathy.

This clonotype appeared many times. This chain connects TRBV18 to TRBJ1-1; D unclear. This CDR3 is built from 12 residues. CDR1 and CDR2 from the germline V gene are KGHSH and LQKENI. Trimming took 3 bases from V and 1 from J, leaving 3 bases between them. This CDR3 is CASSPRNTEAFF. The DNA for the CDR3 is TGTGCCAGCTCACCCCGGAACACTGAAGCTTTCTTT.

This clonotype occurred many times. The chain joins TRBV20-1 to TRBJ2-1; D is uncertain. V shed 1 base and J shed 0 bases, with 7 bases lying between them. CDR3 length: 14 amino acids. Germline V gene data show CDR1 as DFQATT and CDR2 as SNEGSKA (reference sequence). CDR3 residues: CSARARSSYNEQFF. The DNA for the CDR3 is TGCAGTGCTAGAGCACGTAGCTCCTACAATGAGCAGTTCTTC.

In DNA, the CDR3 is TGTGCCAGCAGCCCATTAGCGGGGGGACAAGCCACCGGGGAGCTGTTTTTT. As protein: CASSPLAGGQATGELFF. The rearrangement uses TRBV7-3 and TRBJ2-2, with 10 bases identical to TRBD2. V was clipped by 5 bases and J by 4 bases; unmatched bases: 10. Germline CDR1 reads SGHTA; CDR2 reads FQGTGA. The CDR3 is 17 amino acids. The full variable domain, completed using reference TRBV7-3 and TRBJ2-2, is GAGVSQTPSNKVTEKGKYVELRCDPISGHTALYWYRQSLGQGPEFLIYFQGTGAADDSGLPNDRFFAVRPEGSVSTLKIQRTERGDSAVYLCASSPLAGGQATGELFFGEGSRLTVL.

This clonotype was counted ten times or more. The J gene is TRBJ2-7, the V gene TRBV11-2; 10 nucleotides match TRBD1. Losses at the gene ends were 11 bases for V and 6 bases for J; bases not matched to a gene: 10. Germline V lookup: CDR1 SGHAT, CDR2 FQNNGV. The CDR3 spans 13 residues. The CDR3 spells CASYGTGVSEQYF. CDR3 nucleotide sequence: TGTGCCTCCTACGGGACAGGGGTTTCCGAGCAGTACTTC.

This clonotype was seen a handful of times. J is TRBJ2-2 and V is TRBV24-1; 7 bases agree with TRBD2. The V gene end was trimmed by 9 bases and the J gene end by 0 bases; junction bases not matched to a gene: 9. CDR3 size: 16 residues. Germline V gene sequence: CDR1 KGHDR, CDR2 SFDVKD. As DNA, the CDR3 is TGTGCCACCCATGTAGGGAGGGTGGCGAACACCGGGGAGCTGTTTTTT. It specifies CATHVGRVANTGELFF.

This clonotype was counted a few times. Given the absence of the conserved phenylalanine or tryptophan at the CDR3 end, a read error is likely. The chain couples TRBV19 to TRBJ2-7; 8 positions match TRBD2. This CDR3 is 15 amino acids long. Germline V gene sequence: CDR1 LNHDA, CDR2 SQIVND (reference sequence). The V gene end was trimmed by 2 bases and the J gene end by 3 bases; junction bases not matched to a gene: 6. CDR3 loop: CASSISSGGLYEQYL. CDR3 in DNA: TGTGCCAGTAGTATATCGTCGGGAGGGCTCTACGAGCAGTACCTC.